The TCR beta chain described here comes from a study of blood T cell repertoires in COVID-19. Background on the study: Sources were T cells, B-cell-depleted T cells, or PBMCs; the material itself was cDNA or gDNA.

Authors' processing steps: Estimation of nucleated cell counts relied on the amplification of reference gene primers. The repertoire was sequenced with immunoSEQ multiplex PCR; TCRdb's copy has only in-frame clones and lacks some. V and J calls and clone size are as listed in that table; D and trimming were resolved from the DNA. The sample holds about 74,000 clones, about 88% seen once. V shed 2 bases and J shed 0 bases, with 17 bases lying between them. The CDR3 extends over 17 amino acids. Germline assignment: CDR1 LGHDT and CDR2 YNNKEL (reference sequence). The specimen sequenced was peripheral blood. The chain employs TRBV3-1 (or the pseudogene TRBV3-2) and TRBJ2-7, with D tentatively TRBD2 (5 bases). This receptor was identified in a man in his forties or fifties with acute or convalescent COVID-19. The CDR3 nucleotides read TGTGCCAGCAGCCAATCGAGGGCAGCGGACCTCTCCTACGAGCAGTACTTC. Protein: CASSQSRAADLSYEQYF.